This is a list of T cell receptor beta chains from one sample in a study of T-cell reconstitution after alpha-beta-depleted transplantation in children. TCRdb re-analysed the PCR reads in MiXCR, keeping a single row per CDR3 protein. Of roughly 790,000 distinct CDR3 sequences listed, under 20% are singletons. Sequenced here: PBMCs, mostly from graft donor cells, sampled 360 days after TCRalphabeta/CD19-depleted stem cell transplant. Source of these receptors: a male patient aged 10-17 years who had a stem cell transplant for acute lymphoblastic leukemia, so the T cells may come from the graft donor. The CDR3 runs from the conserved cysteine through the conserved F or W. Each record gives: D gene, J gene, V gene, clone size, CDR3 protein, CDR3 DNA. The D gene is left open where the match is weak. Clone size is stated in some rows and not others, as once, few, many or a class when expanded.

D: -
J: TRBJ2-5
V: TRBV5-1
size: few
CDR3: CASSLPPSATQYF
DNA: TGCGCCAGCAGCCTTCCCCCGTCCGCGACCCAGTACTTC

D: -
J: TRBJ2-3
V: TRBV18
size: -
CDR3: CASSPQRIGTDTQYF
DNA: TGTGCCAGCTCACCACAAAGGATTGGCACAGATACGCAGTATTTT

D: TRBD2
J: TRBJ2-7
V: TRBV7-8
size: few
CDR3: CASSPRTSVGSGYEQYF
DNA: TGTGCCAGCAGTCCTCGGACTAGCGTGGGGTCCGGCTACGAGCAGTACTTC

D: TRBD1
J: TRBJ2-4
V: TRBV10-2
size: many
CDR3: CASRDRGVKNIQYF
DNA: TGCGCCAGCAGGGACAGGGGGGTAAAAAACATTCAGTACTTC

D: -
J: TRBJ2-1
V: TRBV5-1
size: few
CDR3: CASSLEGRTEQFF
DNA: TGCGCCAGCAGCTTGGAGGGGAGGACTGAGCAGTTCTTC

D: -
J: TRBJ2-1
V: TRBV7-9
size: -
CDR3: CASSPRSSSHEQFF
DNA: TGTGCCAGCAGCCCCCGATCTAGCTCCCATGAGCAGTTCTTC

D: -
J: TRBJ2-3
V: TRBV5-6
size: many
CDR3: CASSPQSTDTQYF
DNA: TGTGCCAGCAGCCCACAAAGCACAGATACGCAGTATTTT

D: -
J: TRBJ1-2
V: TRBV6-1
size: few
CDR3: CASSEGGTYGYTF
DNA: TGTGCCAGCAGTGAAGGGGGCACCTATGGCTACACCTTC

D: TRBD2
J: TRBJ2-5
V: TRBV10-1
size: -
CDR3: CASSDPGREETQYF
DNA: TGCGCCAGCAGTGACCCCGGGAGGGAAGAGACCCAGTACTTC

D: -
J: TRBJ2-7
V: TRBV2
size: -
CDR3: CASSVPHEQYF
DNA: TGTGCCAGCAGCGTTCCTCACGAGCAGTACTTC

D: -
J: TRBJ1-1
V: TRBV25-1
size: many
CDR3: CASSFMNTEAFF
DNA: TGTGCCAGCAGCTTCATGAACACTGAAGCTTTCTTT

D: TRBD1
J: TRBJ2-7
V: TRBV12-3/TRBV12-4
size: few
CDR3: CATSDRGWYEQYF
DNA: TGTGCCACGAGTGACAGGGGTTGGTACGAGCAGTACTTC

D: -
J: TRBJ2-5
V: TRBV4-2
size: few
CDR3: CASSQGEWNVQETQYF
DNA: TGTGCCAGCAGCCAAGGGGAGTGGAACGTCCAAGAGACCCAGTACTTC

D: TRBD1
J: TRBJ2-7
V: TRBV12-3/TRBV12-4
size: few
CDR3: CASSRLGTVQSDEQYF
DNA: TGTGCCAGCAGTCGACTTGGGACAGTTCAGAGCGACGAGCAGTACTTC

D: -
J: TRBJ1-1
V: TRBV5-1
size: -
CDR3: CASSLQGAEAFF
DNA: TGCGCCAGCAGCTTACAGGGTGCTGAAGCTTTCTTT

D: -
J: TRBJ2-5
V: TRBV5-1
size: few
CDR3: CASSFGGKTQYF
DNA: TGCGCCAGCAGCTTTGGGGGAAAGACCCAGTACTTC

D: -
J: TRBJ2-3
V: TRBV11-1
size: many
CDR3: CASSLGRVSGASTDTQYF
DNA: TGTGCCAGCAGCTTAGGTAGGGTGAGCGGAGCAAGCACAGATACGCAGTATTTT

D: -
J: TRBJ2-4
V: TRBV10-3
size: many
CDR3: CAISDEGGLNIQYF
DNA: TGTGCCATCAGTGATGAGGGGGGACTAAACATTCAGTACTTC

D: -
J: TRBJ1-2
V: TRBV21-1
size: -
CDR3: CAISPGTGTWWGYTF
DNA: TGTGCCATCAGTCCTGGGACAGGGACGTGGTGGGGCTACACCTTC

D: -
J: TRBJ2-3
V: TRBV7-9
size: -
CDR3: CASISPFTDTQYF
DNA: TGTGCCAGCATATCGCCCTTTACAGATACGCAGTATTTT

D: -
J: TRBJ2-7
V: TRBV9
size: few
CDR3: CASSDGTWPYEQYF
DNA: TGTGCCAGCAGCGACGGGACATGGCCCTACGAGCAGTACTTC

D: -
J: TRBJ1-2
V: TRBV18
size: -
CDR3: CASSPPSRRYGYTF
DNA: TGTGCCAGCTCACCACCCAGTCGGCGGTATGGCTACACCTTC

D: TRBD1
J: TRBJ1-1
V: TRBV19
size: few
CDR3: CASFYRGDTEAFF
DNA: TGTGCCAGCTTTTACAGGGGTGACACTGAAGCTTTCTTT

D: -
J: TRBJ2-5
V: TRBV3-1
size: -
CDR3: CASSQDRAPGGETQYF
DNA: TGTGCCAGCAGCCAAGATCGAGCTCCCGGAGGGGAGACCCAGTACTTC

D: -
J: TRBJ2-1
V: TRBV7-3
size: -
CDR3: CASSLTGSGHNEQFF
DNA: TGTGCCAGCAGCTTAACGGGCTCTGGTCACAATGAGCAGTTCTTC

D: TRBD1
J: TRBJ1-2
V: TRBV7-6
size: few
CDR3: CASSSPLTGLYGYTF
DNA: TGTGCCAGCAGCTCCCCATTGACAGGGCTGTATGGCTACACCTTC

D: TRBD1
J: TRBJ2-7
V: TRBV4-1
size: -
CDR3: CASSHNRGRELAYEQYF
DNA: TGCGCCAGCAGCCATAACAGGGGGCGAGAATTAGCCTACGAGCAGTACTTC

D: TRBD2
J: TRBJ2-1
V: TRBV11-1
size: few
CDR3: CASSLAPGLAGGRRYNEQFF
DNA: TGTGCCAGCAGCTTAGCCCCGGGACTAGCGGGAGGAAGAAGGTACAATGAGCAGTTCTTC

D: TRBD2
J: TRBJ2-1
V: TRBV7-3
size: -
CDR3: CASSSLAGGDGSDEQFF
DNA: TGTGCCAGCAGTTCGCTAGCGGGAGGAGATGGGTCGGATGAGCAGTTCTTC

D: -
J: TRBJ2-5
V: TRBV7-8
size: few
CDR3: CASSSRDGQQTQYF
DNA: TGTGCCAGCAGCTCGCGGGACGGCCAACAGACCCAGTACTTC

D: TRBD2
J: TRBJ2-1
V: TRBV7-9
size: -
CDR3: CASRTQGLADGEQFF
DNA: TGTGCCAGCAGGACACAGGGACTAGCGGATGGTGAGCAGTTCTTC

D: TRBD1
J: TRBJ2-5
V: TRBV7-3
size: -
CDR3: CASSQSVAGGFETQYF
DNA: TGTGCCAGCAGCCAGAGTGTTGCAGGGGGCTTTGAGACCCAGTACTTC

D: -
J: TRBJ2-3
V: TRBV5-1
size: few
CDR3: CASSFGQLQYF
DNA: TGCGCCAGCAGCTTTGGACAATTGCAGTATTTT

D: -
J: TRBJ2-6
V: TRBV12-3/TRBV12-4
size: few
CDR3: CASSPWGTGTLSGANVLTF
DNA: TGTGCCAGCAGTCCCTGGGGCACAGGAACACTCTCTGGGGCCAACGTCCTGACTTTC

D: TRBD1
J: TRBJ1-2
V: TRBV4-1
size: -
CDR3: CASSQPTGANYGYTF
DNA: TGCGCCAGCAGCCAACCGACAGGGGCGAACTATGGCTACACCTTC

D: -
J: TRBJ2-5
V: TRBV27
size: -
CDR3: CASSSPIRRETQYF
DNA: TGTGCCAGCAGTTCACCGATCAGACGAGAGACCCAGTACTTC

D: -
J: TRBJ2-1
V: TRBV4-1
size: few
CDR3: CASSQLSGTVGEQFF
DNA: TGCGCCAGCAGCCAACTATCCGGGACTGTCGGTGAGCAGTTCTTC

D: TRBD2
J: TRBJ2-7
V: TRBV5-1
size: few
CDR3: CASSPWTGTSGEQYF
DNA: TGCGCCAGCAGCCCATGGACGGGGACTAGTGGCGAGCAGTACTTC

D: TRBD2
J: TRBJ2-7
V: TRBV7-3
size: -
CDR3: CASSLYDLGLAGVTYEQYF
DNA: TGTGCCAGCAGCTTATACGATTTGGGCCTAGCGGGAGTAACCTACGAGCAGTACTTC

D: -
J: TRBJ2-5
V: TRBV28
size: -
CDR3: CASSAPEQSWETQYF
DNA: TGTGCCAGCAGTGCGCCGGAACAGTCTTGGGAGACCCAGTACTTC

D: -
J: TRBJ2-1
V: TRBV5-1
size: few
CDR3: CASSLVWRADSYNEQFF
DNA: TGCGCCAGCAGCTTGGTTTGGAGAGCTGACTCCTACAATGAGCAGTTCTTC

D: -
J: TRBJ2-1
V: TRBV7-2
size: -
CDR3: CASSLGFPRGEQFF
DNA: TGTGCCAGCAGCTTAGGTTTCCCCAGGGGAGAGCAGTTCTTC

D: TRBD2
J: TRBJ2-2
V: TRBV23-1
size: few
CDR3: CASSQKKREYTGELFF
DNA: TGCGCCAGCAGTCAAAAAAAGCGGGAGTACACCGGGGAGCTGTTTTTT

D: TRBD2
J: TRBJ2-7
V: TRBV11-1
size: -
CDR3: CASSPLAGATYEQYF
DNA: TGTGCCAGCAGCCCGCTAGCGGGAGCGACCTACGAGCAGTACTTC

D: TRBD2
J: TRBJ2-5
V: TRBV7-3
size: many
CDR3: CASSSGLAGGQETQYF
DNA: TGTGCCAGCAGCTCGGGACTAGCGGGAGGGCAAGAGACCCAGTACTTC

D: -
J: TRBJ2-1
V: TRBV21-1
size: few
CDR3: CAPETSGKYNEQFF
DNA: TGTGCCCCCGAGACTAGCGGGAAGTACAATGAGCAGTTCTTC

D: -
J: TRBJ2-1
V: TRBV20-1
size: -
CDR3: CSARDTLSNEQFF
DNA: TGCAGTGCTAGAGATACGCTATCCAATGAGCAGTTCTTC

D: -
J: TRBJ1-5
V: TRBV12-3/TRBV12-4
size: -
CDR3: CASSASSLSNQPQHF
DNA: TGTGCCAGCAGCGCATCGTCCCTGAGCAATCAGCCCCAGCATTTT

D: -
J: TRBJ2-5
V: TRBV18
size: few
CDR3: CASSGAFQETQYF
DNA: TGTGCCAGCTCAGGGGCGTTCCAAGAGACCCAGTACTTC

D: -
J: TRBJ2-1
V: TRBV2
size: -
CDR3: CARGWTSRGEQFF
DNA: TGTGCCAGGGGATGGACTAGCAGGGGGGAGCAGTTCTTC

D: TRBD1
J: TRBJ1-5
V: TRBV5-1
size: few
CDR3: CASSLTHTGTGYQPQHF
DNA: TGCGCCAGCAGCTTGACGCACACCGGGACAGGGTATCAGCCCCAGCATTTT

D: -
J: TRBJ2-7
V: TRBV5-1
size: -
CDR3: CASSPTIDTSSYEQYF
DNA: TGCGCCAGCAGCCCGACTATAGACACGTCTTCCTACGAGCAGTACTTC

D: -
J: TRBJ2-3
V: TRBV5-1
size: -
CDR3: CASTFGGTTDTQYF
DNA: TGCGCCAGCACGTTCGGGGGTACAACAGATACGCAGTATTTT

D: TRBD2
J: TRBJ2-1
V: TRBV5-1
size: -
CDR3: CASSLDFLADPFNEQFF
DNA: TGCGCCAGCAGCTTGGATTTCCTAGCGGATCCTTTTAATGAGCAGTTCTTC